This T cell receptor beta chain was obtained from a study of shared clonotypes between healthy human individuals (dated by TCRdb to the early 2020s). A note on the overall study: The cohort comprised two women and a few men aged 18 to 49 years. Blood TCR repertoires of about five healthy adults were deeply sequenced to estimate repertoire size and the extent of clonotype sharing between individuals. Each donor's leukapheresis produced roughly between about 0.9 and 9.5 billion PBMCs. To increase sequencing depth and limit assay-specific biases, TCR repertoire library preparation and sequencing were carried out by different laboratories using diverse techniques. For each donor, CD4 naive and CD4 memory were each run on three plates, CD8 naive on two plates, and CD8 memory on one plate.

Using the deep immunoSEQ assay, multiplex PCR amplified TCR CDR3 regions from genomic DNA. Genomic DNA extracted from each cell subset was distributed evenly over all wells of several immunoSEQ 96-well plates, and each plate served as one replicate. For sorted subsets, around 200 ng genomic DNA, equal to about 30,000 T cell genomes, was loaded into each replicate PCR. Purified libraries were measured with a Qubit 3.0 fluorometer, size-checked on a Bioanalyzer 2100, and measured again with the KAPA Library Quantification kit. Each immunoSEQ 96-well plate was sequenced on its own single-read 150-cycle Illumina NextSeq 550 flow cell. The original pipeline was this. Because the immunoSEQ output held only junctional sequences and lacked quality scores, the filtering could not match the filtering applied to full-length reads. Sequences were annotated with PyIR, a Python wrapper for IgBLAST v1.9, using IMGT germline references to assign V/J genes and CDR3. Reads with weak V/J assignments (E-value above 1e-6), missing CDR3, stop codons, out-of-frame junctions, or ambiguous translated residues were removed. V3J clonotypes were defined as sequences sharing an identical inferred V gene, J gene, and CDR3 amino acid sequence. To compute the percentage overlap between repertoires, the number of shared unique clonotypes was divided by the size of the smaller repertoire. Three approaches were used to assess repertoire richness: RTK rarefaction, the Chao1 estimator, and Recon v2.1 estimates of unobserved clonotypes. Generation probabilities for all TCRbeta clonotypes obtained by the gDNA method from several donors were computed using OLGA. Held by TCRdb, this immuneACCESS table contains in-frame sequences only and omits some clones. Under half of the omission traces to an unresolved V gene where checked; the cause of the rest is unknown. Clone size and the V and J calls come from that table; the DNA yielded D and trimming. Here the sample has around 700,000 clones; approximately 79% occur a single time. Around 1.8% of the sample is in the top ten clones.

The germline V gene (reference sequence) yields SEHNR for CDR1 and FQNEAQ for CDR2. Including the terminal cysteine and phenylalanine, the CDR3 comprises 16 residues. The CDR3 DNA has 48 bases and is translated from base 1. Trimming accounts for 5 bases at V and 4 bases at J, while the number of junction bases matched to no gene is 6. The donors were healthy, HIV-negative adults with no recently reported acute infections or vaccinations. Every donor was a Caucasian adult living in Nashville, Tennessee, USA. CD4+ T cells were enriched through magnetic negative selection, after which naive cells were positively selected on CD45RA and the remaining negative fraction served as the memory subset. Blood was collected by leukapheresis, and PBMCs were isolated by Ficoll-Histopaque density gradient centrifugation and then cryopreserved in liquid nitrogen vapor phase. Analytical flow cytometry was used to check the purity and quantity of every magnetically sorted T cell population. Genomic DNA was isolated from every sorted fraction and measured by UV absorbance on a Nanodrop 2000c.

Broad study findings and their caveats: Only blood was sampled, and tissue TCR repertoires likely differ from those in blood. Pairwise subsampling indicated that sequencing depth was expected to affect the degree of clonotype sharing among donors. The genetic and exposure-history diversity represented was limited by the small number of donors. Roughly 5% of naive CD4, 3.5% of naive CD8, about 2.5% of memory CD4, and 0.35% to 0.5% of memory CD8 clonotypes were shared across a handful of donors. Even with the large sequencing depth, rarefaction of the sorted-subset datasets indicated that sequencing was incomplete. Larger estimated clonotype richness was generally found for naive subsets than for memory subsets. Higher generation probabilities were observed for clonotypes shared by all four sorted-subset donors than for non-shared clonotypes.

Of note for this clone: Its antigen is unknown. No qualities accompany the bases; no much larger clone lies one base away.

This sequence uses TRBV7-9 and TRBJ2-5, and TRBD2 aligns with 14 junction nucleotides. The sequencing input was memory CD4+ T cells sorted from blood. Sample cell subset or site, as interpreted from the label and publication: CD45RA-negative fraction. This TCR derives from a woman aged 30 to 39 in good health. CDR3 reads: CASSARLAGGRETQYF. The bases read TGTGCCAGCAGCGCAAGACTAGCGGGAGGGAGAGAGACCCAGTACTTC.